This T cell receptor beta chain appears in the sequencing data of a study of T-cell memory formation after mild COVID-19. As for the study in general: TCR clusters showed largely donor specificity. Overall study findings and caveats: Shrinking CD4+ clones were chiefly CM and EM; CD8+ ones were chiefly EMRA.

Points on this clonotype: Its specificity is unknown.

Constant-segment-primed 5'RACE gave TCR alpha and TCR beta cDNA libraries with sample barcodes and UMIs. TCRdb called the 5' RACE reads again in MiXCR, with one record for every CDR3 protein. The sample carries roughly 410,000 distinct CDR3 sequences, around 24% recorded once. The germline V gene encodes CDR1 KGHDR and CDR2 SFDVKD. V was pared by 4 bases and J by 2 bases, with 15 bases of the junction left unmatched. The CDR3 loop spans 19 amino acids. The sample was PBMCs or a T cell subset sorted from them (not recorded which). The chain employs TRBV24-1 and TRBJ2-3; 9 bases fit TRBD2. This sequence was found in an adult woman who had mild COVID-19 (a few samples of this study predate the infection). Cell type and time point are not known. The CDR3 DNA follows: TGTGCCACCAGTGAGTATAAACTACAGACTAGCGGAGTCACAGATACGCAGTATTTT. Its translation is CATSEYKLQTSGVTDTQYF.